A single sample is the source of the 31 T cell receptor beta chains below, sequenced in a study of CD8+CD57+ T cells in acquired aplastic anemia. Individuals selected for sequencing had exhibited CD8+CD57+ cell expansion on flow cytometry. The template used for profiling TCR beta VDJ and CDR3 was genomic DNA. Via MiXCR, TCRdb re-called the reads, giving one row per CDR3 protein. Counted here are approximately 95,000 distinct CDR3 sequences, 55% to 75% occurring once; the ten biggest clones make up approximately 65%. The sample consisted of sorted CD4+, CD8+, or CD8+CD57+ T cells (not recorded which) from PBMCs. These receptor sequences come from a human donor with aplastic anemia.

The V call is TRBV6-5, the J call TRBJ1-1; weak D call: TRBD1 (6 bases). Deletions cut 0 bases from V and 2 bases from J, with 16 bases between. CDR3 length: 17 amino acids. Germline assignment: CDR1 MNHEY and CDR2 SVGAGI. The CDR3 is CASSYSRPRGQNTEAFF. For the CDR3, the DNA is TGTGCCAGCAGTTACTCGCGTCCCAGGGGCCAAAACACTGAAGCTTTCTTT.

Concerning this clonotype itself: At one boundary the junction diverges from the germline segment, which might be a read error. The chain is built from TRBV24-1 and TRBJ2-3; D unclear. This CDR3 comprises 15 residues. Per the germline V gene, CDR1 is KGHDR and CDR2 is SFDVKD. CDR3 amino acids: CATGDLSTFPDTQYF. The DNA for the CDR3 is TGTGCCACCGGTGATCTAAGCACCTTCCCAGATACGCAGTATTTT.

This clonotype was detected many times. J is TRBJ2-5 and V is TRBV5-6; 11 bases are shared with TRBD2. J gave up 2 bases and V 4 bases, and 1 base lay outside the gene matches. The CDR3 runs 14 residues. Germline V lookup: CDR1 SGHDT, CDR2 YYEEEE. The CDR3 bases are TGTGCCAGCAGCGTAGCGGGGGGGCAAGAGACCCAGTACTTC. Protein sequence: CASSVAGGQETQYF.

The V gene is TRBV20-1, the J gene TRBJ1-2; TRBD1 might be the D (6 bases). Trimming took 2 bases from V and 2 from J, leaving 6 bases between them. The CDR3 consists of 12 residues. CDR1 and CDR2 from the germline V gene are DFQATT and SNEGSKA (reference sequence). In DNA form, the CDR3 reads TGCAGTGCTAGACAGGGGAACTATGGCTACACCTTC. Translation gives CSARQGNYGYTF.

This clonotype was seen only once. The chain combines TRBV7-3 with TRBJ2-3, with D possibly TRBD2 on 6 matching bases. V dropped 2 bases and J dropped 6 bases, with 9 bases sitting between them. The CDR3 length is 13 residues. The germline gives CDR1 SGHTA, CDR2 FQGTGA. The CDR3 DNA is TGTGCCAGCAGCTTATCAGGGAGGGATACGCAGTATTTT. Its protein product is CASSLSGRDTQYF.

This clonotype has just one count. The chain combines TRBV7-8 with TRBJ2-1; no clear D. The CDR3 has 11 residues. The V gene lost 4 bases and the J gene lost 12 bases, with 10 bases spanning the gap. CDR1 and CDR2 (germline): SGHVS, FQNEAQ. CDR3 sequence reads: CASSSDLRQFF. DNA for the CDR3: TGTGCCAGCAGCTCCGACCTGAGGCAGTTCTTC.

This clonotype appeared a single time. The chain carries TRBV25-1 and TRBJ2-7; D unresolved. V lost 3 bases to trimming and J lost 2 bases, with 11 bases between them. The CDR3 contains 14 residues. The germline gives CDR1 MGHDK, CDR2 SYGVNS. The CDR3, as DNA: TGTGCCAGCAGTGATTCAGGCGGTCCCTACGAGCAGTACTTC. This encodes CASSDSGGPYEQYF.

This chain connects TRBV7-2 to TRBJ2-7; D may be TRBD1 or TRBD2 (6 bases each). V lost 5 bases, J lost 3 bases, and 17 bases lay in between. Germline lookup yields CDR1 SGHTA and CDR2 FQGNSA. The CDR3 extends over 15 amino acids. The CDR3 region is CASSPGTRRDYEQYF. The DNA for the CDR3 is TGTGCCAGCAGCCCCGGGACACGGCGGGACTACGAGCAGTACTTC.

The rearrangement uses TRBV10-3 and TRBJ2-7, with 8 positions matching TRBD1. The CDR3 is 14 residues long. From germline, CDR1 is ENHRY and CDR2 SYGVKD. The J segment lost 8 bases and the V segment lost 2 bases, leaving 8 bases of the junction unmatched. The CDR3 sequence is CAISEGQGAYQQYF. The DNA for the CDR3 is TGTGCCATCAGTGAGGGGCAGGGGGCGTATCAGCAGTACTTC.

The chain couples TRBV20-1 to TRBJ1-1; the D gene is possibly TRBD1 (5 bases). This CDR3 contains 13 residues. Trimming removed 0 bases from V and 5 bases from J, with 10 bases in between. CDR1 is DFQATT, CDR2 SNEGSKA, per germline (reference sequence). CDR3 bases: TGCAGTGCTAGAGATCCAAAGGGGACTGAAGCTTTCTTT. Its translation is CSARDPKGTEAFF.

This rearrangement joins TRBV7-2 to TRBJ1-2; D not resolved. The CDR3 contains 13 residues. Germline values: CDR1 SGHTA, CDR2 FQGNSA. Trimming left V 0 bases short and J 5 bases short, with 7 bases between. The chain's CDR3 is CASSLAGIYGYTF. For the CDR3, the DNA is TGTGCCAGCAGCTTAGCGGGGATTTATGGCTACACCTTC.

This chain joins TRBV24-1 and TRBJ2-7; TRBD1 matches at 9 bases. The CDR3 sequence is 16 residues long. Germline V lookup: CDR1 KGHDR, CDR2 SFDVKD. V lost 4 bases and J lost 0; bases outside the gene matches: 6. The CDR3 coding sequence is TGTGCCACCAGTGACCCCGGGACAGGGAGCTCCTACGAGCAGTACTTC. It translates to CATSDPGTGSSYEQYF.

The chain uses TRBV10-2 and TRBJ2-7; no firm D call. The CDR3 contains 12 residues. Looked up from germline, CDR1 is WSHSY and CDR2 is SAAADI. Deletions cut 2 bases from V and 1 base from J, with 3 bases between. The CDR3 nucleotides read TGCGCCAGCAGTGAGCAGTCCTACGAGCAGTACTTC. Amino acids: CASSEQSYEQYF.

This clonotype was detected only a few times. The chain joins TRBV10-1 to TRBJ2-3; 10 bases map to TRBD2. The CDR3 spans 16 residues. The J segment lost 0 bases and the V segment lost 6 bases, leaving 6 bases of the junction unmatched. Germline-derived CDR1 and CDR2 are WNHNN and SYGVQD (reference sequence). CDR3 loop: CASRRTSGASTDTQYF. The DNA for the CDR3 is TGCGCCAGCAGACGAACTAGCGGGGCTAGCACAGATACGCAGTATTTT.

This chain links TRBV25-1 with TRBJ2-3; a possible D gene is TRBD1 (7 bases). The CDR3 totals 15 residues. Germline values: CDR1 MGHDK, CDR2 SYGVNS. Trimming took 6 bases from V and 0 from J, leaving 13 bases between them. The chain's CDR3 is CASRARGTSTDTQYF. Written as DNA, the CDR3 is TGTGCCAGCAGGGCCAGGGGGACTAGCACAGATACGCAGTATTTT.

V gene TRBV29-1 combines with J gene TRBJ1-2; 9 nucleotides align to TRBD1. The germline V gene has CDR1 SQVTM and CDR2 ANQGSEA. The length of the CDR3 is 14 residues. The junction had 10 bases not matched to a gene; V was cut back by 8 bases and J by 3 bases. Here the CDR3 reads CSTTRTGDDYGYTF. CDR3 DNA sequence: TGCAGCACGACACGGACAGGGGATGACTATGGCTACACCTTC.

This chain joins TRBV20-1 and TRBJ1-6; TRBD1 aligns across 7 bases. In germline, CDR1 is DFQATT, CDR2 SNEGSKA (reference sequence). The CDR3 loop spans 16 amino acids. With V trimmed by 1 base and J by 4 bases, 7 bases remained unmatched. Here the CDR3 reads CSARVTGQRYNSPLHF. The CDR3 coding sequence is TGCAGTGCTAGAGTGACGGGACAGAGGTATAATTCACCCCTCCACTTT.

This chain uses TRBV20-1 with TRBJ2-7, with D perhaps matching TRBD1 (6 bases). Germline-derived CDR1 and CDR2 are DFQATT and SNEGSKA (reference sequence). The CDR3 length is 14 residues. The V end was cut by 4 bases, the J end by 2 bases, with 15 bases between. CDR3: CSATRLRGTYEQYF. The CDR3 nucleotides read TGCAGTGCTACCAGGCTGAGGGGGACCTACGAGCAGTACTTC.

This clonotype was seen a few times. J is TRBJ2-3 and V is TRBV15; the D call may be TRBD1 or TRBD2 (5 bases each). This CDR3 has 13 amino acids. Germline CDR1 is LNHNV and CDR2 is YYDKDF (reference sequence). V lost 2 bases and J lost 5, with 8 bases in between. For the CDR3, the DNA is TGTGCCACCAGCAGACCAGGGAGAGATACGCAGTATTTT. Residues: CATSRPGRDTQYF.

This clonotype appeared many times. This rearrangement joins TRBV7-9 to TRBJ2-1; 10 nucleotides align to TRBD2. Trimming at V came to 4 bases and at J to 4 bases, leaving 7 bases not matched to a gene. This CDR3 is built from 16 residues. Germline values: CDR1 SEHNR, CDR2 FQNEAQ (reference sequence). The CDR3 bases are TGTGCCAGCAGCTCGTCAGCGGGAGGGCCTTACAATGAGCAGTTCTTC. Translated: CASSSSAGGPYNEQFF. The whole variable domain, filled in from reference TRBV7-9 and TRBJ2-1, reads DTGVSQNPRHKITKRGQNVTFRCDPISEHNRLYWYRQTLGQGPEFLTYFQNEAQLEKSRLLSDRFSAERPKGSFSTLEIQRTEQGDSAMYLCASSSSAGGPYNEQFFGPGTRLTVL.

This clonotype showed up just a few times. This chain links TRBV12-3 or TRBV12-4 with TRBJ1-4; D is uncertain. V lost 5 bases, J lost 8 bases, and 12 bases lay in between. The CDR3 runs 13 residues. CDR3 nucleotide sequence: TGTGCCAGCAGTCTAAGGGCCGCCGAAAAACTGTTTTTT. Its translation: CASSLRAAEKLFF.

The chain carries TRBV7-9 and TRBJ2-7, with no clear D. The CDR3 loop spans 11 amino acids. CDR1 SEHNR and CDR2 FQNEAQ come from the germline V gene (reference sequence). Deletions cut 8 bases from V and 0 bases from J, with 5 bases between. For the CDR3, the DNA is TGTGCCAGCGGGGACTCCTACGAGCAGTACTTC. As protein: CASGDSYEQYF.

The V call is TRBV19, the J call TRBJ2-7, with a possible D match to TRBD1 (5 bases). The germline V gene encodes CDR1 LNHDA and CDR2 SQIVND (reference sequence). CDR3 length: 14 residues. Trimming removed 4 bases at V and 5 bases at J, with 15 bases between. The CDR3: CASSTSGFRDEQYF. In DNA form, the CDR3 reads TGTGCCAGTAGTACCTCTGGGTTCAGGGACGAGCAGTACTTC. The full variable domain, its missing parts supplied by reference TRBV19 and TRBJ2-7, is DGGITQSPKYLFRKEGQNVTLSCEQNLNHDAMYWYRQDPGQGLRLIYYSQIVNDFQKGDIAEGYSVSREKKESFPLTVTSAQKNPTAFYLCASSTSGFRDEQYFGPGTRLTVT.

This chain joins TRBV7-2 and TRBJ1-1; 10 bases align to TRBD1. Trimming removed 4 bases from V and 5 bases from J; junction bases left unmatched: 4. This CDR3 has 14 residues. CDR1 is SGHTA and CDR2 is FQGNSA in the germline V gene. CDR3 nucleotide sequence: TGTGCCAGCAGCTCGGGACAGGGGAGGACTGAAGCTTTCTTT. Translation gives CASSSGQGRTEAFF.

The chain is built from TRBV5-1 and TRBJ2-1, with 11 nucleotides matching TRBD2. The CDR3 loop spans 16 amino acids. Germline V gene sequence: CDR1 SGHRS, CDR2 YFSETQ. J lost 8 bases, V lost 2 bases, and 9 bases had no gene match. CDR3 protein: CASSFQRSGGADEQFF. CDR3 bases: TGCGCCAGCAGCTTCCAGCGTAGCGGGGGGGCGGATGAGCAGTTCTTC.

The chain couples TRBV6-2 or TRBV6-3 to TRBJ2-3, with 13 bases identical to TRBD2. The V gene end was trimmed by 0 bases and the J gene end by 2 bases; junction bases not matched to a gene: 5. The CDR3 totals 18 residues. The germline CDR1 and CDR2 sequences are MNHEY and SVGEGT. CDR3 nucleotides: TGTGCCAGCAGTTACTCGACTAGCGGGGGGCCCTACACAGATACGCAGTATTTT. It specifies CASSYSTSGGPYTDTQYF.

The chain couples TRBV15 to TRBJ2-3; D is ambiguous. The CDR3 extends over 14 amino acids. With 0 bases removed from V and 3 bases from J, the gap between germline ends came to 7 bases. Germline CDR1 LNHNV, CDR2 YYDKDF (reference sequence). CDR3 protein: CATSRDSPTDTQYF. In DNA form, the CDR3 reads TGTGCCACCAGCAGAGACTCCCCTACAGATACGCAGTATTTT. The full variable domain, rest sourced from reference TRBV15 and TRBJ2-3, is DAMVIQNPRYQVTQFGKPVTLSCSQTLNHNVMYWYQQKSSQAPKLLFHYYDKDFNNEADTPDNFQSRRPNTSFCFLDIRSPGLGDTAMYLCATSRDSPTDTQYFGPGTRLTVL.

The chain is built from TRBV7-9 and TRBJ1-6; no clear D gene. Germline loops: CDR1 SEHNR, CDR2 FQNEAQ (reference sequence). Trimming took off 5 bases at V and 10 bases at J, with 12 bases between the two ends. The CDR3 runs to 13 residues. CDR3 region: CASSLTPGSPLHF. Written as DNA, the CDR3 is TGTGCCAGCAGCCTCACACCTGGATCACCCCTCCACTTT. The full variable domain, its missing parts supplied by reference TRBV7-9 and TRBJ1-6, is DTGVSQNPRHKITKRGQNVTFRCDPISEHNRLYWYRQTLGQGPEFLTYFQNEAQLEKSRLLSDRFSAERPKGSFSTLEIQRTEQGDSAMYLCASSLTPGSPLHFGNGTRLTVT.

The rearrangement uses TRBV24-1 and TRBJ1-4; D gene uncertain. From germline, CDR1 is KGHDR and CDR2 SFDVKD. V lost 4 bases, J lost 1 base, and 6 bases lay in between. This CDR3 spans 14 amino acids. In DNA form, the CDR3 reads TGTGCCACCAGTGAGGCAGGAACTAATGAAAAACTGTTTTTT. Protein product: CATSEAGTNEKLFF.

This clonotype has only one observation. One end of the junction varies from germline; a read error may be responsible. The chain employs TRBV24-1 and TRBJ2-5; TRBD1 matches 8 bases. From germline, CDR1 is KGHDR and CDR2 SFDVKD. This CDR3 comprises 16 residues. CDR3 residues: CAASRTGNGEQETQYF. CDR3 DNA: TGTGCCGCCAGTCGGACAGGGAATGGGGAGCAAGAGACCCAGTACTTC.

A note on this clonotype: The junction shows a germline mismatch at one end, possibly a read error. V and J are TRBV7-7 and TRBJ2-2; maybe TRBD2 (5 bases). Germline-derived CDR1 and CDR2 are SSHAT and FNYEAQ (reference sequence). The CDR3 runs to 13 residues. CDR3 bases: TGTGCTAGCAGCTTAGACGAGGGCGGGGAGCTGTTTTTT. It is translated as CASSLDEGGELFF.